The clone carrying this T cell receptor beta chain appeared a few times. The sample comes from a study of cytotoxic CD8 clonotypes in ibrutinib-treated CLL. CDR3 length: 15 amino acids. V dropped 8 bases and J dropped 0 bases, with 17 bases sitting between them. The V gene's germline CDR1 is MNHNS and CDR2 SASEGT. Some clones are missing from TCRdb's copy, which holds only in-frame ones; the method was immunoSEQ multiplex PCR. The data show about 50,000 clones, with more than 55% seen just once and 28% held by the top ten. Source: PBMCs, taken after 24 months of ibrutinib treatment. The genes are TRBV6-1 and TRBJ2-7; a possible D gene is TRBD1 (7 bases). This receptor was identified in a human donor with chronic lymphocytic leukemia. In DNA, the CDR3 is TGTGCCAGCGGACCAGGGGGGACCCGCTCCTACGAGCAGTACTTC. Translated: CASGPGGTRSYEQYF.